Sequencing of this T cell receptor (beta chain) was carried out in a study of cytomegalovirus exposure and HLA in healthy donors (dated by TCRdb to 2016 to 2017). In the study overall: An earlier analysis of about 560 of the donors reported 276 Gb of sequence data and 100 million to 120 million unique TCR beta sequences obtained from some 170 million T cells. An early release covering around 630 HLA-typed donors comprised about 300 gigabases of sequencing data and around 80 million unique TCR sequences. Of the roughly 390 genotyped donors, roughly 80% fell in the genetic ancestry cluster associated with self-reported Caucasian donors. The study was designed to test whether signatures of past pathogen exposure could be identified by cataloging public T cell receptors. High-throughput TCR immunosequencing, statistical association of individual TCRs with disease status, and machine learning were combined to predict cytomegalovirus infection status. To study patterns of TCR occurrence, a later analysis re-analyzed previously published TCR beta repertoires from around 700 donors and added high-resolution HLA genotyping. The T cell repertoires of about 700 subjects were profiled by immunosequencing and related to cytomegalovirus serostatus. Roughly five DR-DQ haplotypes were handled as single units for association and clustering, since linkage in the cohort was strong. Donor age, sex, ethnicity and CMV serostatus were compiled together with the repertoire data. Typing coverage varied by locus: roughly 629-630 donors for A, B, C, DRB1 and DQB1; approximately 520 for DQA1; more than 600 for DPA1; 400 to 480 for DPB1. The later analysis used no new phenotypic data to find candidate immune exposures, relying instead on TCR beta sequences and their occurrence across donors. To decide whether each TCR beta V gene segment behaved as functional or pseudogenic, an earlier analysis of approximately 600 of the donors relied on high-throughput TCR beta sequencing. On average, about 200,000 unique TCR beta nucleotide sequences were sequenced per donor among about 400 genotyped donors of the cohort, with roughly 18% of those sequences being non-productive. A separate validation cohort of more than 100 different subjects was used in addition to the roughly 700-subject first cohort. A later genetic analysis used genome-wide SNP genotypes for about 65% of the 666 donors, treating that subset as a discovery cohort. HLA typing included class I and class II loci at four-digit resolution. All discovery cohort repertoires had been generated on a single sequencing platform. General study outcomes and caveats: Across donors, most TCR sequences were observed very rarely, whereas some public TCRs were present in many individuals. At a false discovery rate of 0.05, a later analysis linked 16,000 or so TCR beta sequences to specific HLA alleles. The authors suggested that the approach could potentially be generalized to other disease states and immunological phenotypes. In both the original and validation cohorts, the classifier was reported to diagnose cytomegalovirus status with high specificity and sensitivity. The study listed approximately 160 TCR beta chains as associated with cytomegalovirus. According to a later analysis, parvovirus B19, influenza, CMV and Epstein-Barr virus appeared linked to several top co-occurrence clusters. Correlated functional status among segregating V segments might be attributable to linkage disequilibrium, but an unknown experimental factor could not be ruled out. A cluster of highly shared sequence variants was judged likely to represent a technical artifact of the sequencing pipeline. In a later genetic analysis, a missense DCLRE1C variant was associated with V-gene and J-gene trimming of TCR beta chains, and the association was replicated in an independent cohort. The only immune exposure information available for the cohort was CMV serostatus. In a later analysis, HLA-associated TCR beta chains showed more clonal expansion and lower generation probabilities than non-associated chains that were equally common. Assigning TCR associations to individual alleles was difficult when HLA alleles, especially DR and DQ, strongly co-occurred. The cohort was sequenced for TCR beta chains only, and without alpha or paired-chain data the features that could be detected were limited. Three of the identified cytomegalovirus-associated TCR beta chains were confirmed in vitro to be specific for cytomegalovirus antigens. The earlier analysis of about 600 of the donors excluded 15 to 20 rarely observed V segments, including chromosome 9 orphons, because counts were too low. In a later analysis, most CMV-associated TCR beta chains were found to appear HLA-restricted, with HLA associations seemingly driven largely by CMV exposure. A further reported finding was that TCR beta sequences accurately predicted the HLA-A and HLA-B alleles for most subjects in the first cohort. According to a later analysis, TCR association rates differed among HLA loci, with DRB1 alleles showing the most associated TCRs and HLA-C alleles showing the fewest. Because some donors lacked HLA typing at each locus, the association tests relied only on the typed subset. In an earlier analysis of about 600 of the donors, most TCR beta V segments appeared in productive rearrangements about 87% or about 30% of the time, broadly matching IMGT annotations. In a later genetic analysis, fewer N-insertions in productive TCRs were reported among donors in an Asian-associated ancestry cluster than the approximately 630-donor mean. Presence/absence analyses assumed roughly uniform sequencing depth across donors, an assumption that may not hold.

The cohort was made up of approximately 670 healthy bone marrow donors. At the time of sampling, every cohort member was nominally healthy, though immune exposures that went unrecorded were likely present. The donor tested CMV seronegative and was one of the 352 seronegative cohort members. A peripheral blood sample was collected from each donor, and TCR beta sequencing was performed on peripheral blood mononuclear cells. The Qiagen DNeasy Blood Extraction Kit was used to extract genomic DNA from the blood cell samples. Library preparation was by the immunoSEQ multiplex PCR assay. For the multiplex PCR, a mixture combining 60 forward primers for TCR Vbeta segments and 13 reverse primers for TCR Jbeta segments was used. The CDR3 region of rearranged TCR beta genes was amplified from genomic DNA with a multiplex PCR assay. On the Illumina HiSeq System, the amplified TCR beta libraries were sequenced as 87-base-pair reads. Per the source publication's procedure: A later analysis tallied around 80 million unique TCR beta chains across the 700 or so repertoires, and some 10 million of those chains were shared by two or more donors. A nearest-neighbor algorithm error-corrected the raw reads and collapsed the reads into unique sequences, merging closely related sequences to remove PCR and sequencing errors. Alignment of CDR3 sequences to IMGT reference sequences was used to assign V, D and J gene segments. For a sequence to be retained, at least a six-nucleotide match to both a V gene segment and a J gene segment was required. A rearrangement counted as productive if the CDR3 had no stop codons and remained in frame with V and J, and every other rearrangement counted as non-productive. CDR3 was defined according to IMGT convention as the region running from the second conserved V-encoded cysteine to the conserved J-encoded phenylalanine. In an earlier analysis of 587 of the donors, sequences lacking an unambiguous match to a single V gene segment were excluded. In an earlier analysis of 450 to 700 of the donors, V segments were called functional above 56.7% productive rearrangements and were called segregating when the between-donor standard deviation exceeded 5%. A statistical classification framework was built for diagnosing cytomegalovirus status from the catalog of TCR beta chain sequences. In a later analysis, V and J genes were assigned by comparing TCR nucleotide sequences against IMGT/GENE-DB human TR gene sequences. The TCRdist pipeline was used in a later analysis to assign CDR3 sequences and most-parsimonious VDJ recombination scenarios. In a later analysis, each TCR beta chain was defined by its CDR3 amino acid sequence together with its V-gene family, and reads lacking a unique V-gene family were excluded. In a later analysis, approximately 640 highly shared, low-generation-probability nucleotide sequences were removed to address suspected cross-contamination and a sequencing artifact. For each public chain, a later analysis derived a clonal expansion index from normalized ranks of inferred template counts within each repertoire. In a later analysis, generation probabilities were computed with a VDJ recombination model fitted to out-of-frame rearrangements, and the resulting probabilities were checked against IGoR. A later analysis scored TCR-TCR, TCR-HLA and TCR-CMV co-occurrence with hypergeometric tests, applying a repertoire-size bias correction to TCR pairs. To estimate false discovery rates, a later analysis permuted the HLA or CMV assignments 20 times. In a later analysis, co-occurring TCRs were grouped with DBSCAN, and TCRdist sequence similarity was added when clustering was performed within HLA-allele-positive subsets. For co-occurrence clustering, repertoires with fewer than 30,000 or more than 120,000 public chains were excluded, along with about five repertoires with anomalous nucleotide sharing. Drawn from immuneACCESS, this table holds only the in-frame rearrangements with V and J called that TCRdb kept. Clones are partly lost; checked studies trace under half to an unresolved V gene and leave the rest unexplained. The D gene and trimming were derived from the DNA, and the V and J assignments and clone size from that table. The sample table lists roughly 110,000 clones, 65% to 80% of them with a count of one. Together, the top ten hold approximately 3.7% of the sample.

A remark on this clone: Its target antigen remains unknown. No much larger clone exists at a distance of one base, and base qualities are not known.

Sequenced input: PBMCs. This clonotype was sampled from a man in his 60s in good health and CMV-seronegative.

The DNA is as follows: TGCGCCAGCAGCCAAGATCTTGGGGCCACTCTGGGGGGCTACACCTTC. The resulting protein is CASSQDLGATLGGYTF. The V gene is TRBV4-3 and the J gene is TRBJ1-2, and possibly TRBD1, on 5 matching bases. As encoded in the germline V gene, CDR1 is LGHNA while CDR2 is YSLEER. Including the terminal cysteine and phenylalanine, the CDR3 comprises 16 residues. The DNA shown is the 48-base CDR3, in frame from base 1. Relative to germline, V is 0 bases shorter and J is 8 bases shorter, with 19 bases between their ends.